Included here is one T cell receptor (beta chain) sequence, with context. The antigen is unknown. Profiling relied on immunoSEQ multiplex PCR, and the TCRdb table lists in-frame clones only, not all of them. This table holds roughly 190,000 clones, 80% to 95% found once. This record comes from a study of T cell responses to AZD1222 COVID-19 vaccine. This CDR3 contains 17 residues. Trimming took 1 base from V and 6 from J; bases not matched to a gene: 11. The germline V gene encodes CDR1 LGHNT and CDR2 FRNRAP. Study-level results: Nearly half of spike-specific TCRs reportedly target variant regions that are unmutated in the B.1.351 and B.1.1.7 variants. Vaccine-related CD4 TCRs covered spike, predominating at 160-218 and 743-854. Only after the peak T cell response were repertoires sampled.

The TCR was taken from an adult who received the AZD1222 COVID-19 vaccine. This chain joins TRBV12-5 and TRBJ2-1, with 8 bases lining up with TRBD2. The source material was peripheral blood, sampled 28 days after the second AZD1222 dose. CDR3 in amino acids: CASGLDHTSGSGNEQFF. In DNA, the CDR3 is TGTGCTAGTGGTTTGGACCACACGAGCGGGAGTGGCAATGAGCAGTTCTTC.